These T cell receptor beta chains were read from a single sample in a study of T cell responses to AZD1222 COVID-19 vaccine. Libraries were prepared by immunoSEQ multiplex PCR; TCRdb keeps only in-frame clonotypes and omits some of them. The repertoire holds approximately 150,000 clones, with over 75% as singletons. The sequencing used peripheral blood, collected 28 days after the second AZD1222 dose. The source of these receptors is an adult who received the AZD1222 COVID-19 vaccine. Both conserved end residues are trimmed from each CDR3.

V	J	CDR3
TRBV12-3/TRBV12-4	TRBJ1-1	ASSLGGRTEAF
TRBV14	TRBJ2-2	ASSQVGPSNTGELF
TRBV3-1/TRBV3-2	TRBJ1-2	ASSQGRTRNYGYT
TRBV27	TRBJ2-7	ASSSLAGSYEQY
TRBV11-2	TRBJ2-1	ASSLGLADNEQF
TRBV14	TRBJ1-1	ASSQGQSNTEAF
TRBV29-1	TRBJ1-1	SASTQRGNTEAF
TRBV11-2	TRBJ2-2	ASSLGWTGAGGELF
TRBV5-3	TRBJ2-7	ARSLTGTSGSLASGEQY
TRBV15	TRBJ1-4	ATSRVGPGDEKLF
TRBV2	TRBJ2-1	ASSRGLVSYNEQF
TRBV5-1	TRBJ2-2	ASSPGQGAMELF
TRBV5-1	TRBJ2-7	ASSLGTGLTYEQY
TRBV5-1	TRBJ2-3	ASSFELAGGHTDTQY
TRBV7-7	TRBJ2-7	ASSQGLAGGKVLYEQY
TRBV29-1	TRBJ2-7	SVRDSGREQY
TRBV7-6	TRBJ2-2	ASSSSGLSGELF
TRBV7-9	TRBJ2-1	ASSLVGGYDNEQF
TRBV10-1	TRBJ2-1	ASSEHKGGREQF
TRBV9	TRBJ2-5	ASSVEAGGPETQY